The present T cell receptor beta chain was sequenced within a study of CD8+CD57+ T cells in acquired aplastic anemia. Study details: Across the sorted CD4+ and CD8+ cells, DNA amounts averaged about 3.2 ug.

Using genomic DNA as the template, TCR beta VDJ and CDR3 profiling was carried out. TCRdb re-called the reads with MiXCR, one entry per CDR3 protein. The table records some 170,000 distinct CDR3 sequences, 71% of them present only once. The CDR3 is 14 amino acids. After removal of 10 bases from V and 3 bases from J, the junction contained 11 bases not matched to a gene. Germline values: CDR1 MRHNA, CDR2 SNTAGT. All patients picked for sequencing had shown, by flow cytometry, an expansion of CD8+CD57+ cells. All patients had severe acquired aplastic anemia. At the time of blood sampling, patients had not yet received any therapy.

The receptor's source is a human donor with aplastic anemia. The gene calls are TRBV6-4 and TRBJ2-5; 7 positions agree with TRBD1. Material for sequencing was sorted CD4+, CD8+, or CD8+CD57+ T cells (not recorded which) from PBMCs. This CDR3 reads CATTPGTEEETQYF. The CDR3 nucleotides are TGTGCCACCACGCCTGGGACAGAAGAAGAGACCCAGTACTTC.